Reported below is one TCR beta chain. The antigen is unknown. These data belong to a study of shared clonotypes between healthy human individuals. Study-level findings and limits: The sole specimen, blood, was sampled, and tissue repertoires likely differ. The authors expected sequencing depth to affect clonotype sharing among donors. The study found roughly 5% of naive CD4 clonotypes shared across a few donors.

Per the germline V gene, CDR1 is SGHAT and CDR2 is FQNNGV. V was clipped by 5 bases and J by 5 bases; unmatched bases: 20. This CDR3 spans 18 amino acids. The assay was carried out at the deep level. Measured with immunoSEQ multiplex PCR; TCRdb has only the in-frame clones, and not every one. The repertoire holds about 230,000 clones, with 50% to 80% as singletons. This sequence joins TRBV11-2 and TRBJ2-5; 7 bases are shared with TRBD2. This TCR derives from a man under 40 in good health. Specimen: memory CD4+ T cells sorted from blood. This sample's subset: CD45RA-negative fraction. CDR3 sequence reads: CASSPSRRGAGRRETQYF. For the CDR3, the DNA is TGTGCCAGCAGCCCATCTCGCCGGGGAGCGGGAAGGAGGGAGACCCAGTACTTC.